The 5 T cell receptor beta chains below all came from one sample that was sequenced in a study of blood T cell repertoires in COVID-19. Data came from immunoSEQ multiplex PCR; TCRdb stores just in-frame clones and leaves some out. The sample contains tens of thousands of clones, 83% of which appear only once. What was sequenced was peripheral blood. Receptor source: a man between 65 and 85 years old with active COVID-19.

The chain combines TRBV15 with TRBJ1-6; D is unresolved. The germline V gene encodes CDR1 LNHNV and CDR2 YYDKDF (reference sequence). The CDR3 is 13 residues long. Trimming took 0 bases from V and 10 from J, leaving 7 bases between them. CDR3 sequence (DNA): TGTGCCACCAGCAGAGATCGGGTCTCACCCCTCCACTTT. Protein sequence: CATSRDRVSPLHF.

The CDR3 nucleotides are TGTGCCAGCAGCTGGGGGGGACACCACGCCAGTCAGCCCCAGCATTTT. Translating gives CASSWGGHHASQPQHF. This chain links TRBV5-5 with TRBJ1-5, with D maybe TRBD1 (6 bases). This CDR3 contains 16 residues. Between the trimmed V and J ends, which lost 3 bases and 6 bases, there was a span of 19 bases. Germline CDR1 reads SGHKS; CDR2 reads YYEKEE (reference sequence).

The gene calls are TRBV9 and TRBJ1-1; D might be TRBD1 (5 bases). In germline, CDR1 is SGDLS, CDR2 YYNGEE. Between the trimmed V and J ends, which lost 4 bases and 4 bases, there was a span of 11 bases. CDR3 length equals 13 residues. The CDR3 is CASSPRGFTEAFF. In DNA, the CDR3 is TGTGCCAGCAGCCCTAGGGGTTTCACTGAAGCTTTCTTT.

The chain links TRBV3-1 (or the pseudogene TRBV3-2) to TRBJ2-5, with D tentatively TRBD2 (5 bases). This CDR3 is 13 amino acids long. The V end was cut by 0 bases, the J end by 6 bases, with 8 bases between. The germline V gene encodes CDR1 LGHDT and CDR2 YNNKEL (reference sequence). As DNA, the CDR3 is TGTGCCAGCAGCCAAGAACTAGGAAAGACCCAGTACTTC. This gives the protein CASSQELGKTQYF.

This chain links TRBV6-5 with TRBJ2-1; TRBD2 agrees at 8 bases. V was pared by 7 bases and J by 9 bases, with 14 bases of the junction left unmatched. This CDR3 region has 15 residues. The germline V gene has CDR1 MNHEY and CDR2 SVGAGI. CDR3 residues: CASIPLAVRRGEQFF. The DNA of the CDR3 is TGTGCCAGCATTCCACTAGCGGTACGAAGGGGTGAGCAGTTCTTC.